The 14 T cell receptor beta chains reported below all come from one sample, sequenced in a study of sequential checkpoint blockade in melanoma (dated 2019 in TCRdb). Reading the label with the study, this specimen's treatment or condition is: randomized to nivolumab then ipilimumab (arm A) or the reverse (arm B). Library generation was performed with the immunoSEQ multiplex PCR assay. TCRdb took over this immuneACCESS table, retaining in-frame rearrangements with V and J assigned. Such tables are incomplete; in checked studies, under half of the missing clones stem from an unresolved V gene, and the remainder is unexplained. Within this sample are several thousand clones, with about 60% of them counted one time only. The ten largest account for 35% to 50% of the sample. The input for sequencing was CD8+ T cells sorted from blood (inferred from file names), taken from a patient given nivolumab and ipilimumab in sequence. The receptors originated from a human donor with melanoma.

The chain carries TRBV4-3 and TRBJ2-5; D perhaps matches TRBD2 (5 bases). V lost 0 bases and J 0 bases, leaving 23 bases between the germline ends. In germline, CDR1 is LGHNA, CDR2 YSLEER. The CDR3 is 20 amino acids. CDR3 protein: CASSQDTRTQALPYQETQYF. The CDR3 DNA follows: TGCGCCAGCAGCCAAGATACGAGGACTCAAGCCCTGCCGTACCAAGAGACCCAGTACTTC.

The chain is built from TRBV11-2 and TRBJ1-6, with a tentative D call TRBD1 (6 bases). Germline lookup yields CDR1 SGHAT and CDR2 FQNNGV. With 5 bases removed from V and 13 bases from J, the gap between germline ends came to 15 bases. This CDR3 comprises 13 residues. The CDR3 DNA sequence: TGTGCCAGCAGCCTGACAGGTTTTAGGCCCCTCCACTTT. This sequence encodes CASSLTGFRPLHF. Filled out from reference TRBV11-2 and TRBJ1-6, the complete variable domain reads EAGVAQSPRYKIIEKRQSVAFWCNPISGHATLYWYQQILGQGPKLLIQFQNNGVVDDSQLPKDRFSAERLKGVDSTLKIQPAKLEDSAVYLCASSLTGFRPLHFGNGTRLTVT.

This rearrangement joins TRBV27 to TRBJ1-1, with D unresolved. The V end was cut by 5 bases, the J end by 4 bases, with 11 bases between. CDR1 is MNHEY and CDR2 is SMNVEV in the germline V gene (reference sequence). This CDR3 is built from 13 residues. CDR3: CASSPGERTEAFF. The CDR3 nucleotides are TGTGCCAGCAGTCCCGGAGAGCGCACTGAAGCTTTCTTT.

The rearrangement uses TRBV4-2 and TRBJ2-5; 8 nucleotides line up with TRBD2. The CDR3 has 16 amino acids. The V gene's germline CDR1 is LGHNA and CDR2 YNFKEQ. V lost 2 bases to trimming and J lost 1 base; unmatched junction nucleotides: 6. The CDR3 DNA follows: TGTGCCAGCAGCCAAATAGCGGGAAGAACCCAAGAGACCCAGTACTTC. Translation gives CASSQIAGRTQETQYF.

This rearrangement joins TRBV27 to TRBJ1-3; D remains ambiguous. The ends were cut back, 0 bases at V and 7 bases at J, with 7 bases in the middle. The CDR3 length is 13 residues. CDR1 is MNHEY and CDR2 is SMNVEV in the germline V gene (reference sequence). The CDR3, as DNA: TGTGCCAGCAGTTTATCCCCCGGGAACACCATATATTTT. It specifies CASSLSPGNTIYF.

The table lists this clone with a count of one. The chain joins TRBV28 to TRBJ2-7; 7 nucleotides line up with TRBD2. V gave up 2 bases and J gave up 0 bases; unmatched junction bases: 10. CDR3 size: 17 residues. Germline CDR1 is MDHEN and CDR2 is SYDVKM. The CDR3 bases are TGTGCCAGCAGTTTAGTTTCTAGCGGAACTAACTCCTACGAGCAGTACTTC. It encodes CASSLVSSGTNSYEQYF.

CDR3 bases: TGTGCCAGCAGCTTGGGACAGGTCTACGAGCAGTACTTC. Its protein product is CASSLGQVYEQYF. The J gene is TRBJ2-7, the V gene TRBV7-6; TRBD1 matches at 8 bases. V was clipped by 3 bases and J by 3 bases; unmatched bases: 1. The CDR3 extends over 13 amino acids. Germline V gives CDR1 SGHVS, CDR2 FNYEAQ.

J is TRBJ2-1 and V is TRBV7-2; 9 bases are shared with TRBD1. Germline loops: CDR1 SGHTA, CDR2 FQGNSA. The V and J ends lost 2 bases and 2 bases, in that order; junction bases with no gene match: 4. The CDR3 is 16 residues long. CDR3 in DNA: TGTGCCAGCAGCTTACGACAGGGGGAAACCTACAATGAGCAGTTCTTC. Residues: CASSLRQGETYNEQFF.

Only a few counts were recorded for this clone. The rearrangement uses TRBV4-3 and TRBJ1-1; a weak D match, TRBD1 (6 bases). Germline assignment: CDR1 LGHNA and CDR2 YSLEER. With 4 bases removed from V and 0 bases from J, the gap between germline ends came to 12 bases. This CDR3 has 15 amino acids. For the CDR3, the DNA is TGCGCCAGCAGCCCCGGACAGATCATGAACACTGAAGCTTTCTTT. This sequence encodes CASSPGQIMNTEAFF.

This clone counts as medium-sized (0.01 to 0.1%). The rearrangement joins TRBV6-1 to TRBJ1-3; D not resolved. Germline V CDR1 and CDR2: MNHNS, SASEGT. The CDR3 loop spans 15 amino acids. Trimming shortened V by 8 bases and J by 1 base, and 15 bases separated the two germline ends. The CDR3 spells CASGREFGSGNTIYF. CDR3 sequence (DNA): TGTGCCAGCGGGAGGGAATTTGGGTCTGGAAACACCATATATTTT.

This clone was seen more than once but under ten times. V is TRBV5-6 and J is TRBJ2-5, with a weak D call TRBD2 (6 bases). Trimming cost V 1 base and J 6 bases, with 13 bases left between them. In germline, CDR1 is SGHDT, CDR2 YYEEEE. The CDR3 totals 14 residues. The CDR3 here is CASSLSAGRKTQYF. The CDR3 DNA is TGTGCCAGCAGCTTGTCTGCGGGGAGAAAGACCCAGTACTTC.

CDR3 region: CASSLAGGSSYEQYF. The CDR3 coding sequence is TGTGCCAGCAGTTTAGCGGGGGGGAGCTCCTACGAGCAGTACTTC. The rearrangement links TRBV27 to TRBJ2-7; TRBD2 matches 9 bases. Trimming removed 2 bases from V and 0 bases from J; junction bases left unmatched: 2. Germline V gene sequence: CDR1 MNHEY, CDR2 SMNVEV (reference sequence). This CDR3 has 15 amino acids.

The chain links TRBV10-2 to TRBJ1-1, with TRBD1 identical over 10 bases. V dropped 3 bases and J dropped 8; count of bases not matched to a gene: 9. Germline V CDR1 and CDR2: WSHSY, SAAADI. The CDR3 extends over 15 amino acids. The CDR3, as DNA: TGCGCCAGCAGTGATAGGACAGGGGGGACAGCCGAAGCTTTCTTT. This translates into CASSDRTGGTAEAFF.

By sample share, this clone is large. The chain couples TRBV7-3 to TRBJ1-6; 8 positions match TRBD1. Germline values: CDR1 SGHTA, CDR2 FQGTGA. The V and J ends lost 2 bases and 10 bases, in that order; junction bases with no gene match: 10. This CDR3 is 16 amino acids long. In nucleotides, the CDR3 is TGTGCCAGCAGCTTAGGACCGACAGGGGTGGACTCACCCCTCCACTTT. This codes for CASSLGPTGVDSPLHF.